This T cell receptor (beta chain) was recorded in a study of control samples from healthy donors and cancer patients. Assay used: immunoSEQ multiplex PCR; TCRdb lists only in-frame clones, some missing. The sample contains approximately 97,000 clones, around 90% of which appear only once. Per germline, CDR1 SGDLS and CDR2 YYNGEE. This CDR3 comprises 15 residues. Trimming shortened V by 3 bases and J by 0 bases, and 12 bases separated the two germline ends. The rearrangement links TRBV9 to TRBJ1-1, with D perhaps matching TRBD1 (6 bases). The sample consisted of blood. The sequence came from a human donor in good health. The donor label of this sample is uncertain. In nucleotides, the CDR3 is TGTGCCAGCAGCGCAGGGGTCGATATGAACACTGAAGCTTTCTTT. It translates to CASSAGVDMNTEAFF.